This T cell receptor beta chain was identified during a study of OX40 agonist ivuxolimab in advanced cancers. On the study more broadly: The study gave patients intravenous ivuxolimab at 0.01 to 10 mg/kg every 2 weeks. Recorded diagnoses for dose-escalation patients were hepatocellular carcinoma, melanoma, renal cell or head and neck cancer. Prior anti-PD-1, anti-PD-L1 or anti-CTLA-4 therapy did not bar entry, and more than 35% had some.

Findings of the study overall: On average, CD8+ T cells had more expanded clones than CD4+.

Trimming pared 2 bases from V and 4 bases from J, leaving 11 bases between. The CDR3 has 14 residues. Germline V gives CDR1 MNHEY, CDR2 SMNVEV (reference sequence). The table came from immunoSEQ multiplex PCR; TCRdb's copy has only in-frame clones and leaves some out. The sample holds 80,000 or so clones; 85% to 90% are singletons and the top ten take around 2.1%. With regard to this clone: Its antigen remains unidentified.

The TCR was taken from an adult with an advanced solid tumor such as melanoma, head and neck, liver or kidney cancer. The sequences come from CD4+ or CD8+ T cells sorted from blood, collected in a trial of the OX40 agonist ivuxolimab. The chain carries TRBV27 and TRBJ1-2, with D possibly matching TRBD1 (5 bases). The CDR3: CASSLDSRFYGYTF. Here the CDR3 DNA reads TGTGCCAGCAGTTTAGACAGTCGCTTCTATGGCTACACCTTC.